The 25 T cell receptor beta chains given below trace back to one sample, sequenced in a study of T cells in Graves' hyperthyroidism and ophthalmopathy. TCR beta CDR3 regions were amplified from RNA transcripts. HTBI primers drove first-round RT-PCR of the TCR CDR3. TCRdb ran MiXCR on the multiplex PCR reads and lists one entry per CDR3 protein. Among roughly 500,000 distinct CDR3 sequences listed, roughly 46% were seen once. Sequenced input: peripheral blood or thyroid tissue (not recorded which). Every receptor here comes from an adult woman with Graves' disease, either hyperthyroidism or ophthalmopathy (not recorded which).

The V gene is TRBV29-1, the J gene TRBJ2-2, with 9 bases lining up with TRBD1. V dropped 8 bases and J dropped 9; count of bases not matched to a gene: 13. The CDR3 covers 14 residues. Germline V gives CDR1 SQVTM, CDR2 ANQGSEA. The CDR3 DNA reads TGCAGCTTCCAGGGACAGGGTTTTTCCCGGGAGCTGTTTTTT. This encodes CSFQGQGFSRELFF.

The J gene is TRBJ1-5, the V gene TRBV15, with D perhaps TRBD1 (6 bases). The V and J ends lost 0 bases and 7 bases respectively, with 16 bases between them. Germline loops: CDR1 LNHNV, CDR2 YYDKDF (reference sequence). The CDR3 is 16 residues long. The CDR3 region is CATSRDSGGRGQPQHF. DNA of the CDR3: TGTGCCACCAGCAGAGATTCCGGGGGGCGCGGGCAGCCCCAGCATTTT.

The gene calls are TRBV19 and TRBJ1-6, with D hard to call. Germline V CDR1 and CDR2: LNHDA, SQIVND (reference sequence). This CDR3 spans 14 amino acids. The V gene lost 3 bases and the J gene lost 7 bases, with 10 bases spanning the gap. The CDR3 DNA sequence: TGTGCCAGTAGTATCCTTATGGGGAATTCACCCCTCCACTTT. Protein product: CASSILMGNSPLHF.

The table lists this clonotype with many counts. The gene calls are TRBV6-5 and TRBJ2-7; the D gene is possibly TRBD2 (7 bases). The germline CDR1 and CDR2 sequences are MNHEY and SVGAGI. CDR3 length: 12 amino acids. Deletions cut 7 bases from V and 6 bases from J, with 13 bases between. CDR3 sequence: CASTSGGREQYF. Written as DNA, the CDR3 is TGTGCCAGCACTTCGGGGGGCCGCGAGCAGTACTTC.

This clonotype turned up a few times. V and J are TRBV7-9 and TRBJ2-3; no firm D call. Germline CDR1 is SEHNR and CDR2 is FQNEAQ (reference sequence). V lost 8 bases to trimming and J lost 3 bases, with 21 bases between them. This CDR3 is built from 16 residues. The CDR3 spells CASEIGRSLWTDTQYF. CDR3 coding DNA: TGTGCCAGCGAGATCGGGCGTTCCCTATGGACAGATACGCAGTATTTT.

V gene TRBV9 combines with J gene TRBJ1-5; D perhaps matches TRBD1 (5 bases). The CDR3 consists of 16 residues. CDR1 SGDLS and CDR2 YYNGEE come from the germline V gene. Trimming pared 1 base from V and 12 bases from J, leaving 23 bases between. This chain's CDR3 is CASSVRRTLTGEGQHF. CDR3 sequence (DNA): TGTGCCAGCAGCGTAAGGAGGACACTCACCGGGGAGGGCCAGCATTTT.

The table lists this clonotype with many counts. This chain joins TRBV20-1 and TRBJ2-7; tentatively, D is TRBD1 (5 bases). The CDR3 sequence is 14 residues long. The germline V gene encodes CDR1 DFQATT and CDR2 SNEGSKA (reference sequence). Deletions cut 3 bases from V and 0 bases from J, with 12 bases between. CDR3 loop: CSASRQGHSYEQYF. CDR3 DNA: TGCAGTGCTAGTAGGCAGGGCCACTCCTACGAGCAGTACTTC.

This clonotype appeared a few times. This chain uses TRBV25-1 with TRBJ2-6; D unclear. Trimming shortened V by 3 bases and J by 2 bases, and 8 bases separated the two germline ends. CDR3 length: 15 amino acids. Germline CDR1 and CDR2: MGHDK and SYGVNS. The CDR3 DNA reads TGTGCCAGCAGTGACCCCTCCGCTGGGGCCAACGTCCTGACTTTC. This gives the protein CASSDPSAGANVLTF.

This chain uses TRBV29-1 with TRBJ2-7, with D perhaps TRBD1 or TRBD2 (7 bases each). The CDR3 extends over 14 amino acids. The germline V gene encodes CDR1 SQVTM and CDR2 ANQGSEA. The germline V and J ends were trimmed by 3 bases and 1 base, with 13 bases remaining between them. In DNA form, the CDR3 reads TGCAGCGTTGACGGGGGGACAGCTTCCTACGAGCAGTACTTC. This codes for CSVDGGTASYEQYF.

A note on this clonotype: A much larger clone sits a single nucleotide away, making a read error possible. This chain uses TRBV11-2 with TRBJ2-7, with a tentative D call TRBD2 (6 bases). The V gene lost 5 bases and the J gene lost 3 bases, with 17 bases spanning the gap. Per the germline V gene, CDR1 is SGHAT and CDR2 is FQNNGV. The CDR3 spans 15 residues. The CDR3 DNA reads as TGTGCCAGCAGCCAAGGGAGGTACCCCCTCTACGAGCAGTACTTC. Protein product: CASSQGRYPLYEQYF.

This clonotype showed up many times. The V gene is TRBV20-1, the J gene TRBJ2-7; D remains ambiguous. In germline, CDR1 is DFQATT, CDR2 SNEGSKA (reference sequence). V lost 3 bases and J 6 bases, leaving 18 bases between the germline ends. This CDR3 is 14 amino acids long. The CDR3 sequence: CSASPLGSSFEQYF. The DNA of the CDR3 is TGCAGTGCTAGCCCGCTCGGGTCGTCTTTCGAGCAGTACTTC.

This clonotype was found many times. The J gene is TRBJ2-2, the V gene TRBV10-1, with 9 bases aligning to TRBD2. This CDR3 has 15 residues. V shed 4 bases and J 8 bases; nucleotides not matched to a gene: 8. Looked up from germline, CDR1 is WNHNN and CDR2 is SYGVQD (reference sequence). CDR3 residues: CASSVLASGKGELFF. The CDR3 DNA sequence: TGCGCCAGCAGTGTACTTGCTAGCGGGAAAGGGGAGCTGTTTTTT.

This clonotype was counted ten times or more. The rearrangement links TRBV20-1 to TRBJ2-7; TRBD2 agrees at 9 bases. The CDR3 runs to 12 residues. The germline gives CDR1 DFQATT, CDR2 SNEGSKA (reference sequence). V was pared by 4 bases and J by 3 bases, with 1 base of the junction left unmatched. The DNA for the CDR3 is TGCAGTGCTACTAGCGGGGTCTACGAGCAGTACTTC. Translated, it gives CSATSGVYEQYF.

This clonotype came up many times. The CDR3 nucleotides read TGTGCCAGCAGTTACTCGGTCCAATTCAACGAGCAGTACTTC. Translation: CASSYSVQFNEQYF. The gene calls are TRBV6-5 and TRBJ2-7; no clear D gene. The CDR3 is made up of 14 amino acids. The V end was cut by 0 bases, the J end by 5 bases, with 11 bases between. CDR1 is MNHEY, CDR2 SVGAGI, per germline.

The chain links TRBV6-1 to TRBJ1-5; D might be TRBD1 (8 bases). The J call may not be correct, given that the DNA end is closer to TRBJ2-3. Germline V lookup: CDR1 MNHNS, CDR2 SASEGT. This CDR3 comprises 16 residues. CDR3 region: CASIPGRAGGADTQYF. The DNA for the CDR3 is TGTGCCAGCATCCCAGGGAGGGCAGGGGGCGCAGATACGCAGTATTTT.

V gene TRBV7-9 combines with J gene TRBJ1-6, with a possible D match to TRBD1 (6 bases). CDR1 is SEHNR, CDR2 FQNEAQ, per germline (reference sequence). This CDR3 is built from 15 residues. Trimming shortened V by 2 bases and J by 14 bases, and 19 bases separated the two germline ends. The CDR3 protein is CASSLPSGQKAALHF. The CDR3 DNA reads TGTGCCAGCAGCTTACCATCGGGACAAAAAGCGGCCCTCCACTTT.

J is TRBJ1-5 and V is TRBV20-1, with D uncertain. V lost 1 base, J lost 11 bases, and 0 bases lay in between. From germline, CDR1 is DFQATT and CDR2 SNEGSKA (reference sequence). The CDR3 has 8 residues. CDR3 nucleotides: TGCAGTGCTAGAGCCCAGCATTTT. It is translated as CSARAQHF.

This clonotype was observed many times. The chain links TRBV11-2 to TRBJ2-2; D is possibly TRBD1 or TRBD2 (5 bases each). Germline lookup yields CDR1 SGHAT and CDR2 FQNNGV. V was pared by 5 bases and J by 2 bases, with 12 bases between. The CDR3 covers 15 residues. The CDR3 nucleotides are TGTGCCAGCAGCAGACGGGACCTCAACACCGGGGAGCTGTTTTTT. Its protein product is CASSRRDLNTGELFF. Full variable domain (remainder filled in from reference TRBV11-2 and TRBJ2-2): EAGVAQSPRYKIIEKRQSVAFWCNPISGHATLYWYQQILGQGPKLLIQFQNNGVVDDSQLPKDRFSAERLKGVDSTLKIQPAKLEDSAVYLCASSRRDLNTGELFFGEGSRLTVL.

This clonotype was counted at least ten times. This chain uses TRBV20-1 with TRBJ2-7, with D unresolved. The CDR3 has 12 residues. The V and J ends lost 2 bases and 3 bases respectively, with 8 bases between them. Looked up from germline, CDR1 is DFQATT and CDR2 is SNEGSKA (reference sequence). CDR3 nucleotides: TGCAGTGCTAGAAGGGTCGTCTACGAGCAGTACTTC. Translating it yields CSARRVVYEQYF.

The chain uses TRBV29-1 and TRBJ1-2; possible D gene TRBD1, 5 bases. V lost 3 bases and J lost 6, with 14 bases in between. Germline V lookup: CDR1 SQVTM, CDR2 ANQGSEA. This CDR3 comprises 13 residues. In nucleotides, the CDR3 is TGCAGCGTTGACCAGGGCAGTCGGAATGGCTACACCTTC. Translated: CSVDQGSRNGYTF. Combining the CDR3 with reference TRBV29-1 and TRBJ1-2 gives the whole variable domain SAVISQKPSRDICQRGTSLTIQCQVDSQVTMMFWYRQQPGQSLTLIATANQGSEATYESGFVIDKFPISRPNLTFSTLTVSNMSPEDSSIYLCSVDQGSRNGYTFGSGTRLTVV.

This clonotype occurred once. The chain links TRBV13 to TRBJ1-1, with D possibly being TRBD1 (6 bases). The CDR3 covers 14 residues. CDR1 PRHDT and CDR2 FYEKMQ come from the germline V gene (reference sequence). Between the trimmed V and J ends, which lost 4 bases and 5 bases, there was a span of 14 bases. CDR3 DNA sequence: TGTGCCAGCAGCTCAGACACGGGGGCGACTGAAGCTTTCTTT. Its translation is CASSSDTGATEAFF.

This clonotype appeared a few times. Sequence at one end of the junction differs from germline and may be a read error. V usage is TRBV5-5 and J usage is TRBJ2-3; no clear D. Germline CDR1 reads SGHKS; CDR2 reads YYEKEE (reference sequence). There are 12 residues in the CDR3. The CDR3 protein is CASSFSADTQYF. CDR3 nucleotide sequence: TGCGCCAGCAGCTTCAGCGCAGATACGCAGTATTTT.

The chain carries TRBV10-3 and TRBJ1-1; D not certain. CDR3 length equals 15 residues. V lost 0 bases, J lost 4 bases, and 12 bases lay in between. Germline CDR1 ENHRY, CDR2 SYGVKD. Here the CDR3 reads CAISESWVGGTEAFF. The CDR3 nucleotides are TGTGCCATCAGTGAGTCTTGGGTCGGCGGCACTGAAGCTTTCTTT.

Many counts were recorded for this clonotype. The chain has TRBV5-1 and TRBJ2-7; 8 bases are shared with TRBD1. The CDR3 extends over 15 amino acids. CDR1 SGHRS and CDR2 YFSETQ come from the germline V gene. V dropped 5 bases and J dropped 7; count of bases not matched to a gene: 14. The CDR3 loop reads CASSFTTGAGEEQYF. CDR3 sequence (DNA): TGCGCCAGCAGTTTCACGACAGGGGCCGGGGAAGAGCAGTACTTC.

This rearrangement joins TRBV6-1 to TRBJ2-5; no firm D call. V was trimmed by 5 bases and J by 3 bases, leaving 13 bases between them. The CDR3 totals 14 residues. CDR1 is MNHNS, CDR2 SASEGT, per germline. The CDR3 nucleotides are TGTGCCAGCAGTCAGCCGGACGTTGAAGAGACCCAGTACTTC. This sequence encodes CASSQPDVEETQYF.